Each of the 5 T cell receptor beta chains below was sequenced from the same sample in a study of T cells in Graves' hyperthyroidism and ophthalmopathy (dated by TCRdb to about 2019). Library prep was done by multiplex PCR. Sequencer: Illumina HiSeq 2000. The TCR beta CDR3 regions were amplified from RNA transcripts. The TCR CDR3 was subjected to a first round of RT-PCR using the HTBI primer set and the Qiagen OneStep RT-PCR kit. TCRdb's own reprocessing of the public reads used fastp at Q25 and MiXCR and kept productive beta chains. Every entry covers one CDR3 protein and lists the most common genes and DNA from its rows. This sample has fewer than 550,000 distinct CDR3 sequences in its table, and roughly 14% of those were observed once. The ten top clones hold approximately 14% of the sample. Material for sequencing was blood. The source is a woman aged 18-30 years with Graves' hyperthyroidism.

This clonotype was detected many times. V gene TRBV5-1 combines with J gene TRBJ1-1; D may be TRBD1 (5 bases). The CDR3 length is 14 residues. Germline CDR1 is SGHRS and CDR2 is YFSETQ. V was shortened by 4 bases and J by 6 bases, with 16 bases between the two germline ends. CDR3 nucleotide sequence: TGCGCCAGCAGCCTTGGGGACCCCGGGCCTGAAGCTTTCTTT. Translated, it gives CASSLGDPGPEAFF.

This clonotype was seen repeatedly, ten times or more. The chain is built from TRBV3-1 and TRBJ1-3, with D unclear. Germline-derived CDR1 and CDR2 are LGHDT and YNNKEL (reference sequence). Trimming cost V 8 bases and J 0 bases, with 14 bases left between them. There are 15 residues in the CDR3. In nucleotides, the CDR3 is TGTGCCAGCCGAGGCGCAGTACCCTCTGGAAACACCATATATTTT. As protein: CASRGAVPSGNTIYF.

This clonotype was counted a few times. The genes are TRBV19 and TRBJ1-1; the D is unclear. In germline, CDR1 is LNHDA, CDR2 SQIVND (reference sequence). The CDR3 has 15 residues. The V and J ends lost 3 bases and 1 base respectively, with 12 bases between them. In DNA, the CDR3 is TGTGCCAGTAGTATCTTCATGACGGCGAACACTGAAGCTTTCTTT. Translation: CASSIFMTANTEAFF.

The table lists this clonotype with many counts. The chain couples TRBV7-2 to TRBJ2-5, with a weak D call TRBD1 (5 bases). There are 15 residues in the CDR3. Germline assignment: CDR1 SGHTA and CDR2 FQGNSA. V lost 5 bases and J lost 1, with 14 bases in between. CDR3 amino acids: CASSTTGTIQETQYF. The CDR3 bases are TGTGCCAGCAGCACCACAGGCACCATCCAAGAGACCCAGTACTTC.

As concerns this clonotype: A much larger clone differs by one base, so this may be a read error. The chain carries TRBV29-1 and TRBJ1-1, with TRBD1 identical over 8 bases. The CDR3 consists of 14 residues. Per the germline V gene, CDR1 is SQVTM and CDR2 is ANQGSEA. J was trimmed by 5 bases and V by 5 bases; bases with no gene match: 10. The CDR3 reads CSVQTDRAKTEAFF. DNA for the CDR3: TGCAGCGTTCAGACGGACAGGGCTAAAACTGAAGCTTTCTTT.